Listed here are 11 T cell receptor beta chains from one sample, sequenced in a study of T cell responses to AZD1222 COVID-19 vaccine. Using immunoSEQ multiplex PCR, the repertoire was profiled, and TCRdb retains in-frame clones only, with some absent. The table has around 140,000 clones, around nine tenths seen once. This specimen consisted of peripheral blood, obtained on day 0 of AZD1222 vaccination. The receptors originated from an adult in good health.

The chain joins TRBV18 to TRBJ1-5, with D tentatively TRBD1 (6 bases). CDR1 and CDR2 from the germline V gene are KGHSH and LQKENI. The length of the CDR3 is 15 residues. Trimming left V 3 bases short and J 4 bases short, with 13 bases between. The chain's CDR3 is CASSPIRGSNQPQHF. Written as DNA, the CDR3 is TGTGCCAGCTCACCCATAAGGGGGTCGAATCAGCCCCAGCATTTT. The full variable domain, in which reference TRBV18 and TRBJ1-5 provide the parts outside the CDR3, is NAGVMQNPRHLVRRRGQEARLRCSPMKGHSHVYWYRQLPEEGLKFMVYLQKENIIDESGMPKERFSAEFPKEGPSILRIQQVVRGDSAAYFCASSPIRGSNQPQHFGDGTRLSIL.

The CDR3: CASSKEGGLVGEQYF. CDR3 nucleotides: TGTGCCAGCAGCAAGGAAGGGGGCTTGGTAGGCGAGCAGTACTTC. The chain is built from TRBV7-3 and TRBJ2-7, with 7 nucleotides matching TRBD1. The germline V gene encodes CDR1 SGHTA and CDR2 FQGTGA. J was trimmed by 6 bases and V by 5 bases; bases with no gene match: 13. This CDR3 comprises 15 residues. Together with reference TRBV7-3 and TRBJ2-7, the CDR3 gives the full variable domain: GAGVSQTPSNKVTEKGKYVELRCDPISGHTALYWYRQSLGQGPEFLIYFQGTGAADDSGLPNDRFFAVRPEGSVSTLKIQRTERGDSAVYLCASSKEGGLVGEQYFGPGTRLTVT.

The chain links TRBV15 to TRBJ1-5; D remains unclear. Germline CDR1 reads LNHNV; CDR2 reads YYDKDF (reference sequence). This CDR3 spans 15 amino acids. V was pared by 1 base and J by 0 bases, with 7 bases between. CDR3 sequence: CATSRGLNSNQPQHF. CDR3 nucleotide sequence: TGTGCCACCAGCAGAGGTCTCAATAGCAATCAGCCCCAGCATTTT.

The rearrangement joins TRBV7-6 to TRBJ2-5, with D possibly matching TRBD2 (6 bases). CDR3 length: 15 residues. Germline V lookup: CDR1 SGHVS, CDR2 FNYEAQ. Trimming took 0 bases from V and 4 from J, leaving 12 bases between them. The CDR3 is CASSLASGGVETQYF. CDR3 DNA: TGTGCCAGCAGCTTAGCATCTGGAGGGGTAGAGACCCAGTACTTC.

The chain has TRBV3-1 (or the pseudogene TRBV3-2) and TRBJ1-4, with TRBD1 matching over 8 bases. Germline-derived CDR1 and CDR2 are LGHDT and YNNKEL (reference sequence). This CDR3 is built from 13 residues. Trimming removed 10 bases from V and 6 bases from J; junction bases left unmatched: 7. CDR3 coding DNA: TGTGCCACCCAGGGGGCGGGAGATGAAAAACTGTTTTTT. It is translated as CATQGAGDEKLFF.

This chain connects TRBV6-5 to TRBJ2-7; D possibly corresponds to TRBD2 (5 bases). Germline CDR1 and CDR2: MNHEY and SVGAGI. The V end was cut by 0 bases, the J end by 5 bases, with 8 bases between. The CDR3 loop spans 13 amino acids. The CDR3 is CASSYSSGNEQYF. The CDR3 DNA follows: TGTGCCAGCAGTTACTCATCCGGGAACGAGCAGTACTTC.

This clone was recorded only once. This sequence joins TRBV4-1 and TRBJ1-1; D possibly corresponds to TRBD1 (6 bases). Trimming left V 4 bases short and J 1 base short, with 19 bases between. Germline-derived CDR1 and CDR2 are MGHRA and YSYEKL. This CDR3 region has 17 residues. The CDR3 is CASSRSRGAGWNTEAFF. Written as DNA, the CDR3 is TGCGCCAGCAGCCGCTCAAGGGGGGCAGGGTGGAACACTGAAGCTTTCTTT.

The chain employs TRBV18 and TRBJ1-6, with 7 bases that match TRBD1. CDR3 length: 15 residues. Germline V gene sequence: CDR1 KGHSH, CDR2 LQKENI. The trim removed 2 bases at V and 9 bases at J, leaving 7 bases unmatched. The chain's CDR3 is CASSPSGGEGSPLHF. CDR3 sequence (DNA): TGTGCCAGCTCACCATCAGGGGGAGAAGGTTCACCCCTCCACTTT. Using reference TRBV18 and TRBJ1-6 for the parts outside the CDR3, the full variable domain is NAGVMQNPRHLVRRRGQEARLRCSPMKGHSHVYWYRQLPEEGLKFMVYLQKENIIDESGMPKERFSAEFPKEGPSILRIQQVVRGDSAAYFCASSPSGGEGSPLHFGNGTRLTVT.

The chain links TRBV24-1 to TRBJ1-4, with D hard to call. V lost 6 bases and J lost 0, with 10 bases in between. CDR3 length equals 15 residues. Germline V gene lookup returns CDR1 KGHDR and CDR2 SFDVKD. CDR3 bases: TGTGCCACCAGTCCTAGGACTGCAACTAATGAAAAACTGTTTTTT. Its protein is CATSPRTATNEKLFF.

This clone has only a few counts. The chain uses TRBV5-5 and TRBJ1-2; no definite D call. V lost 2 bases and J lost 7, with 9 bases in between. Per the germline V gene, CDR1 is SGHKS and CDR2 is YYEKEE (reference sequence). The CDR3 extends over 12 amino acids. The CDR3 bases are TGTGCCAGCAGCTTCGTCGTCGGTGGCTACACCTTC. This translates into CASSFVVGGYTF.

This clone was seen a single time. The chain combines TRBV2 with TRBJ2-7; D might be TRBD1 (5 bases). Looked up from germline, CDR1 is SNHLY and CDR2 is FYNNEI. This CDR3 contains 14 residues. Trimming cost V 7 bases and J 2 bases, with 15 bases left between them. DNA for the CDR3: TGTGCCAGCACCCTACAGGAGCCCACCTACGAGCAGTACTTC. Translating it yields CASTLQEPTYEQYF.